This TCR beta chain is drawn from a study of blood T cell repertoires in COVID-19. Repertoires were generated with immunoSEQ multiplex PCR, while TCRdb's copy carries only in-frame clones and drops some. The sample has about 360,000 clones, roughly 88% seen once. Unmatched junction bases numbered 4, after V lost 2 bases and J lost 1 base. CDR3 length: 15 amino acids. CDR1 is SGHRS and CDR2 is YFSETQ in the germline V gene. This clone was recorded once. Material: PBMCs or T cells enriched from blood (not recorded which). The chain combines TRBV5-1 with TRBJ2-3; 7 bases map to TRBD1. The sequence was collected from a woman aged 35 to 49 with acute COVID-19. This CDR3 reads CASSLRDSRTDTQYF. The CDR3 DNA reads TGCGCCAGCAGCTTAAGGGACAGTCGCACAGATACGCAGTATTTT.